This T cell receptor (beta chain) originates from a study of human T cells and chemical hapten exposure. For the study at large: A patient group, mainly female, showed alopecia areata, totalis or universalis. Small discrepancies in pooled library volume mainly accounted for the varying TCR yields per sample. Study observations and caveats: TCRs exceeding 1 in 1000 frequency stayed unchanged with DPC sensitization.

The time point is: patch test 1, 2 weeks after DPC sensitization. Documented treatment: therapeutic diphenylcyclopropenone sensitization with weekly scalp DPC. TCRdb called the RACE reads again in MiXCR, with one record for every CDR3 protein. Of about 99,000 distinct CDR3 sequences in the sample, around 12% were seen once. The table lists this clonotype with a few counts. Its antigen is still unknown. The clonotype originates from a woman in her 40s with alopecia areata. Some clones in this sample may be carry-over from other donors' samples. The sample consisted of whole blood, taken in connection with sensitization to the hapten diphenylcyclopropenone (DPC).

The CDR3 loop reads CASSPGLGGNEQFF. Written as DNA, the CDR3 is TGTGCCAGCAGCCCAGGTCTGGGGGGGAATGAGCAGTTCTTC. The chain combines TRBV7-3 with TRBJ2-1, with TRBD2 matching over 7 bases. There are 14 residues in the CDR3. Germline assignment: CDR1 SGHTA and CDR2 FQGTGA. The trim removed 5 bases at V and 7 bases at J, leaving 8 bases unmatched.